This TCR beta chain was profiled in a study of blood T cells in healthy people across ages. Study-level points and caveats: Compared with aged donors, long-lived donors showed fewer expanded clones, suggesting selection.

Combining a sample-barcoded 5' primer with a J-beta primer mix, a second PCR ran for roughly 7 to 11 cycles. TCRdb called the 5' RACE reads again in MiXCR, with one record for every CDR3 protein. The data show approximately 730,000 distinct CDR3 sequences, approximately 53% seen once. In the case of this clonotype: Its antigen is as yet unknown.

Germline V CDR1 and CDR2: MGHDK, SYGVNS. Trimming took off 4 bases at V and 7 bases at J, with 24 bases between the two ends. This CDR3 spans 17 amino acids. The rearrangement uses TRBV25-1 and TRBJ2-3, with unresolved D. This clonotype was sampled from a man older than 75 in good health. Material: blood. DNA of the CDR3: TGTGCCAGCAGTGGCGGAAAAGGGCTGATCACCGGAAATACGCAGTATTTT. Protein product: CASSGGKGLITGNTQYF. The full variable domain, completed using reference TRBV25-1 and TRBJ2-3, is EADIYQTPRYLVIGTGKKITLECSQTMGHDKMYWYQQDPGMELHLIHYSYGVNSTEKGDLSSESTVSRIRTEHFPLTLESARPSHTSQYLCASSGGKGLITGNTQYFGPGTRLTVL.